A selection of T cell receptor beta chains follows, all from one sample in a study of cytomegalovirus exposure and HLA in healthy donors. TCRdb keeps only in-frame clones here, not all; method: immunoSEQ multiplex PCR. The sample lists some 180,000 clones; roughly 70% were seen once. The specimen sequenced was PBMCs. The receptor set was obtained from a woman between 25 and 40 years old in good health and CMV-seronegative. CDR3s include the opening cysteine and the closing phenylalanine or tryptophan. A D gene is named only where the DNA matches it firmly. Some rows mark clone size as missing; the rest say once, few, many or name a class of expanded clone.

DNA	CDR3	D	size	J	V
TGCGCCAGCAGCCAAGGCCTGCTAACTGGGGAGGGGGCTGAAGCTTTCTTT	CASSQGLLTGEGAEAFF	NA	NA	TRBJ1-1	TRBV4-1
TGTGCCAGCAGCGTCCTAGCGGGAGGGCTTCGAAATGAGCAGTTCTTC	CASSVLAGGLRNEQFF	TRBD2	NA	TRBJ2-1	TRBV11-2
TGTGCCAGCAGCCTCGAGCGGGATGTAAATGAGCAGTTCTTC	CASSLERDVNEQFF	TRBD2	NA	TRBJ2-1	TRBV7-9
TGCAGCGTTGAAATACAGACAGGGGGCCGGGGCTACACCTTC	CSVEIQTGGRGYTF	TRBD1	few	TRBJ1-2	TRBV29-1
TGTGCCAGCCGAACGACTAGCAGAGATTACTACGAGCAGTACTTC	CASRTTSRDYYEQYF	TRBD2	NA	TRBJ2-7	TRBV6-1
TGTGCCAGCAGCTTAACAGGTATTCCCACAGATACGCAGTATTTT	CASSLTGIPTDTQYF	NA	NA	TRBJ2-3	TRBV5-8
TGCGCCAGCAGCTGGGCTTTTTCGAGCGGGGGGACAAACAATGAGCAGTTCTTC	CASSWAFSSGGTNNEQFF	TRBD2	NA	TRBJ2-1	TRBV5-1
TGTGCCAGCAGCCCGCGGGGGGGTGTCGGCTATGGCTACACCTTC	CASSPRGGVGYGYTF	NA	NA	TRBJ1-2	TRBV7-2
TGTGCCAGCAGCCTCGACAGACAGCCCCAGCATTTT	CASSLDRQPQHF	NA	NA	TRBJ1-5	TRBV5-4
TGTTCCAGCAGCCCAACAGGGGCAATTCAGTACTTC	CSSSPTGAIQYF	TRBD1	NA	TRBJ2-4	TRBV7-9
TGTGCCAGCAGCTTGGGCGGGAGTGCCTCCTACAATGAGCAGTTCTTC	CASSLGGSASYNEQFF	TRBD2	NA	TRBJ2-1	TRBV5-4
TGTGCCAGCAGTTTTCCCGGGGGGGCGGGAGATACGCAGTATTTT	CASSFPGGAGDTQYF	TRBD2	NA	TRBJ2-3	TRBV28
TGTGCCAGCAGCGTGACAGGGGCCTATAATTCACCCCTCCACTTT	CASSVTGAYNSPLHF	TRBD1	few	TRBJ1-6	TRBV9
TGCGCCAGCAGCCAACCCGCCCTGGGACTAGCGGGGCAGGAGACCCAGTACTTC	CASSQPALGLAGQETQYF	TRBD2	NA	TRBJ2-5	TRBV4-1
TGTGCCAGCTCACCACCGGGGCGGGGGGGGTTCGAGCAGTACTTC	CASSPPGRGGFEQYF	TRBD2	NA	TRBJ2-7	TRBV18
TGTGCCAGCATGCTAGCGGGAGGATTCGATGAGCAGTTCTTC	CASMLAGGFDEQFF	TRBD2	NA	TRBJ2-1	TRBV27
TGTGCCAGCAGCAAGAACCAGGGGCCCTCTGGAAACACCATATATTTT	CASSKNQGPSGNTIYF	NA	NA	TRBJ1-3	TRBV27
TGTGCCAGCAGCCCCAGACTAGCGGGGAAACATACGCAGTATTTT	CASSPRLAGKHTQYF	TRBD2	NA	TRBJ2-3	TRBV11-2
TGTGCCAGCAGCACCGGGACCACAGGGTACTATGGCTACACCTTC	CASSTGTTGYYGYTF	NA	NA	TRBJ1-2	TRBV5-4
TGCGCCAGCAGCCAAGGAGGGGTAGCGGCACTAAAAGAGACCCAGTACTTC	CASSQGGVAALKETQYF	NA	NA	TRBJ2-5	TRBV4-1
TGTGCCAGCAGTGAATGGCTGGGGGGGCAGGAGAGAGAGGGCTACACCTTC	CASSEWLGGQEREGYTF	NA	NA	TRBJ1-2	TRBV25-1
TGTGCCAGCAGTGAAAATCTAGCGGGAGGGCCGAGGAGTGAGCAGTTCTTC	CASSENLAGGPRSEQFF	TRBD2	few	TRBJ2-1	TRBV2
TGTGCCAGCAGTCTAGGAGGGGCAGGGACAGATACGCAGTATTTT	CASSLGGAGTDTQYF	NA	NA	TRBJ2-3	TRBV6-5
TGTGCTAGTGGTTTGTGGGGCAAAAATCAGCCCCAGCATTTT	CASGLWGKNQPQHF	NA	NA	TRBJ1-5	TRBV12-5
TGTGCCAGCAGTTCCGGGACAGGATACTCCTACAATGAGCAGTTCTTC	CASSSGTGYSYNEQFF	TRBD1	few	TRBJ2-1	TRBV6-5
TGTGCCAGCAGTTTAACACAGGGTAACACTGAAGCTTTCTTT	CASSLTQGNTEAFF	NA	few	TRBJ1-1	TRBV25-1
TGTGCCAGCAGCCAACAGGGGGCCGCCACCGGGGAGCTGTTTTTT	CASSQQGAATGELFF	TRBD1	NA	TRBJ2-2	TRBV14
TGTGCCAGCAGCAAAGGACTAGCGGGGGGGCGAGCCGGGGAGCTGTTTTTT	CASSKGLAGGRAGELFF	TRBD2	NA	TRBJ2-2	TRBV11-3
TGTGCCAGCAGCCTGGACCTGGGGACAGGGGTTGCGTTCTTC	CASSLDLGTGVAFF	TRBD1	NA	TRBJ2-1	TRBV14
TGCGCCAGCAGTCCAGGGGTTCAAGCACCCTACGAGCAGTACTTC	CASSPGVQAPYEQYF	NA	NA	TRBJ2-7	TRBV5-1
TGTGCCAGCAGCTTTACAGGGAATACACAGCCCCAGCATTTT	CASSFTGNTQPQHF	NA	once	TRBJ1-5	TRBV7-8
TGTGCCAGCAGCTTCGGACAGGGGGGGAACTATGGCTACACCTTC	CASSFGQGGNYGYTF	TRBD1	NA	TRBJ1-2	TRBV7-2
TGTGCCAGCAGCGTAGACTTAAACAATGAGCAGTTCTTC	CASSVDLNNEQFF	NA	NA	TRBJ2-1	TRBV7-2
TGTGCCAGCAGGGAGTTAGGGGGCGCGTTACTCCTGGAGCAGTACTTC	CASRELGGALLLEQYF	TRBD1	NA	TRBJ2-7	TRBV6-8
TGTGCCAGCAGCTTGTATGCGGGACAGAGTAATCAGCCCCAGCATTTT	CASSLYAGQSNQPQHF	TRBD1	NA	TRBJ1-5	TRBV5-6
TGTGCCAGCTCCGACGACAGGGGGCAGACACCCCTCCACTTT	CASSDDRGQTPLHF	TRBD1	NA	TRBJ1-6	TRBV18
TGTGCCAGCAGTATCTCCGGGACAGGGGGCAGGGAGCAGTTCTTC	CASSISGTGGREQFF	TRBD1	NA	TRBJ2-1	TRBV27
TGTGCCAGCAGCGCCAGGGACGGCTCATCCGCACAGGGGGGCTACACCTTC	CASSARDGSSAQGGYTF	TRBD1	NA	TRBJ1-2	TRBV7-6
TGTGCCTGGGAGTCTTTATGGGAGAACAATGAGCAGTTCTTC	CAWESLWENNEQFF	NA	NA	TRBJ2-1	TRBV30
TGTGCCTGGAGTGTTAACTCCTACGAGCAGTACTTC	CAWSVNSYEQYF	NA	NA	TRBJ2-7	TRBV30